The TCR beta chain described here comes from a study of blood T cell repertoires in COVID-19. Study summary: The United States, Italy and Spain were the sources of the acute and convalescent COVID-19 samples. PBMCs, B-cell-depleted T cells, or T cells provided the cDNA or gDNA that made up the material.

V dropped 5 bases and J dropped 9; count of bases not matched to a gene: 10. The length of the CDR3 is 15 residues. Germline V gives CDR1 SGHTA, CDR2 FQGNSA. Authors' methods: Using reference gene primer amplification, nucleated cell counts were estimated. Only in-frame clones appear in the TCRdb table, and some are missing; sequencing was by immunoSEQ multiplex PCR. V and J calls plus clone size are reproduced from that table; the DNA served to infer D and trimming. The sample lists roughly 21,000 clones; 80% to 90% were seen once. V usage is TRBV7-2 and J usage is TRBJ1-6, with 7 bases aligning to TRBD1. Sequenced input: peripheral blood. The source is a man in his 70s with active COVID-19. CDR3 sequence: CASSAGGNRGSPLHF. For the CDR3, the DNA is TGTGCCAGCAGCGCAGGGGGGAATCGGGGTTCACCCCTCCACTTT.